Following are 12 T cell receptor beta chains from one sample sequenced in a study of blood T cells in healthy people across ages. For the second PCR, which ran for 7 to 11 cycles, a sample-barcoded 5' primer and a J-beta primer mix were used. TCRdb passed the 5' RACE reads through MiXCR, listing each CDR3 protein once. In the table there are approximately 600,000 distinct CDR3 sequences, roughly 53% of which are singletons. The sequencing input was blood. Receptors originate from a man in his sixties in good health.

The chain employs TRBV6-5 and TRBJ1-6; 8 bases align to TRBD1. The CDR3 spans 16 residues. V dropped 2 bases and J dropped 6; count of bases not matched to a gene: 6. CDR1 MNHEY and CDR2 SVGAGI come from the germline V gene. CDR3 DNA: TGTGCCAGCAGTTACCGGACAGGGTGGTCTAATTCACCCCTCCACTTT. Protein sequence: CASSYRTGWSNSPLHF.

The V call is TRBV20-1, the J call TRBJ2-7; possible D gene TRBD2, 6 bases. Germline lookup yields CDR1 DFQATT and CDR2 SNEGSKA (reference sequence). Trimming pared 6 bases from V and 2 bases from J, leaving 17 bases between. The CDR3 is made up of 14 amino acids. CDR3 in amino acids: CSAPRGEVPYEQYF. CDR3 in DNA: TGCAGTGCCCCGAGAGGGGAGGTCCCCTACGAGCAGTACTTC.

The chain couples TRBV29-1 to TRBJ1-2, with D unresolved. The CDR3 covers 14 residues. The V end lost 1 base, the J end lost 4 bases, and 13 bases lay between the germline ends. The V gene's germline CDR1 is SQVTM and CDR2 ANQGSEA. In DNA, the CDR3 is TGCAGCGTTGAAGGTCAGGATAACTTCTATGGCTACACCTTC. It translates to CSVEGQDNFYGYTF.

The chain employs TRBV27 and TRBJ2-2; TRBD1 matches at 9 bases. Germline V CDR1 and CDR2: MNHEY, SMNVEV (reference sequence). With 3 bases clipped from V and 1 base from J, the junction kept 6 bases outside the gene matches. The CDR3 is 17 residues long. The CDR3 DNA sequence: TGTGCCAGCAGTTTCCGGGACAGGGCTTTGAACACCGGGGAGCTGTTTTTT. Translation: CASSFRDRALNTGELFF.

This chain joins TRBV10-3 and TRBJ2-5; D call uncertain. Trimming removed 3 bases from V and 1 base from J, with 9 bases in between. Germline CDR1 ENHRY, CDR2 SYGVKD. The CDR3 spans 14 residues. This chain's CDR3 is CAISEENSQETQYF. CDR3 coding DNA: TGTGCCATCAGTGAAGAGAACAGCCAAGAGACCCAGTACTTC.

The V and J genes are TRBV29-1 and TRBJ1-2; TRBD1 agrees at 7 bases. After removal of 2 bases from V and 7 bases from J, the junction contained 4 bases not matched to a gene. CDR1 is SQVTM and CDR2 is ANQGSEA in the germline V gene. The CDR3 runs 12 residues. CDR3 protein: CSVERAGGGYTF. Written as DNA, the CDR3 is TGCAGCGTTGAAAGGGCAGGGGGTGGCTACACCTTC.

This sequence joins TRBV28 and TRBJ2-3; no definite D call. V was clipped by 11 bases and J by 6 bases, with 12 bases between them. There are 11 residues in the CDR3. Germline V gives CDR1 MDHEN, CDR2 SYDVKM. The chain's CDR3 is CAAGFWDTQYF. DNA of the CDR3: TGTGCCGCTGGTTTCTGGGATACGCAGTATTTT. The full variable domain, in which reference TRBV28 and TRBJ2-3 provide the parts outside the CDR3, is DVKVTQSSRYLVKRTGEKVFLECVQDMDHENMFWYRQDPGLGLRLIYFSYDVKMKEKGDIPEGYSVSREKKERFSLILESASTNQTSMYLCAAGFWDTQYFGPGTRLTVL.

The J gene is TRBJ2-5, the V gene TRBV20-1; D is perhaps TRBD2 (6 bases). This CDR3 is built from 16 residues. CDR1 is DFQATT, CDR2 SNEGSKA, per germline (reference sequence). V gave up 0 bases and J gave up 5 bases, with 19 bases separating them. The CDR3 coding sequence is TGCAGTGCTAGAGACGCCCCAGGAAGTGGGGGGGAGACCCAGTACTTC. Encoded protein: CSARDAPGSGGETQYF.

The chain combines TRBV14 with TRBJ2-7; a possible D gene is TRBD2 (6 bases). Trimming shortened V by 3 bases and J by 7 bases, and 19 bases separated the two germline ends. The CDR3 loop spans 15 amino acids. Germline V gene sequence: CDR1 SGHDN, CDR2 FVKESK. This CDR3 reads CASSQTRGEVGEQYF. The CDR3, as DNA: TGTGCCAGCAGCCAGACTAGGGGCGAGGTGGGGGAGCAGTACTTC. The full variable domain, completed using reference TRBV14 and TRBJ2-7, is EAGVTQFPSHSVIEKGQTVTLRCDPISGHDNLYWYRRVMGKEIKFLLHFVKESKQDESGMPNNRFLAERTGGTYSTLKVQPAELEDSGVYFCASSQTRGEVGEQYFGPGTRLTVT.

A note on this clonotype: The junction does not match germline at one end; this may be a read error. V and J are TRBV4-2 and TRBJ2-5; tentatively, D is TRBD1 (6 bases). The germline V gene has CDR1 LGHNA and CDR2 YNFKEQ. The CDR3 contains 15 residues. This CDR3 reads CASNQERGYQETQYF. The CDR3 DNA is TGTGCCAGCAACCAAGAGAGGGGGTACCAAGAGACCCAGTACTTC.

The CDR3 is CASSLPVGTSYEQYF. CDR3 bases: TGTGCCAGCAGTTTACCGGTCGGGACCTCCTACGAGCAGTACTTC. V is TRBV28 and J is TRBJ2-7; D tentatively reads TRBD1 or TRBD2 (5 bases each). This CDR3 is built from 15 residues. Germline lookup yields CDR1 MDHEN and CDR2 SYDVKM. V was cut by 2 bases and J by 0 bases, with 11 bases left in between.

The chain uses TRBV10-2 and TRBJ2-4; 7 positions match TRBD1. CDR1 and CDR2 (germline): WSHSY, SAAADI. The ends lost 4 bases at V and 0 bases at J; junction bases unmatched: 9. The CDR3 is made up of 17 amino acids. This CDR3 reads CASSADVGQRAKNIQYF. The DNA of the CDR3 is TGCGCCAGCAGTGCCGACGTGGGACAGCGAGCCAAAAACATTCAGTACTTC.